Following are 3 T cell receptor beta chains from one sample sequenced in a study of cytomegalovirus exposure and HLA in healthy donors. Primers: 60 Vbeta forward and 13 Jbeta reverse. The assay was immunoSEQ multiplex PCR, and TCRdb's table has in-frame clones only and misses some. The sample lists hundreds of thousands of clones, more than 85% occurring once. Source material: PBMCs. These receptors originate from a woman younger than 35 in good health and CMV-seronegative.

This chain joins TRBV4-1 and TRBJ2-5; D not resolved. V was shortened by 0 bases and J by 1 base, with 6 bases between the two germline ends. This CDR3 has 14 amino acids. Germline V gene lookup returns CDR1 MGHRA and CDR2 YSYEKL. The CDR3, as DNA: TGCGCCAGCAGCCAAGATGGCCTCCAAGAGACCCAGTACTTC. It encodes CASSQDGLQETQYF.

The chain links TRBV7-2 to TRBJ1-1; maybe TRBD1 (5 bases). CDR3 length: 16 amino acids. Germline CDR1 SGHTA, CDR2 FQGNSA. V lost 4 bases and J lost 1, with 16 bases in between. The CDR3 region has the DNA TGTGCCAGCAGCTCCCCCGCTGACAGATGGAACACTGAAGCTTTCTTT. It encodes CASSSPADRWNTEAFF.

The V call is TRBV15, the J call TRBJ2-5; possibly TRBD2 for D (6 bases). The CDR3 runs to 15 residues. V lost 1 base and J 11 bases, leaving 20 bases between the germline ends. Germline V gene data show CDR1 as LNHNV and CDR2 as YYDKDF (reference sequence). The CDR3 sequence is CATSRGHGGPREQYF. CDR3 DNA sequence: TGTGCCACCAGCAGAGGACATGGAGGGCCGCGAGAGCAGTACTTC.